This T cell receptor beta chain was recovered during a study of siplizumab effects on memory and regulatory T cells (dated by TCRdb to between 2018 and 2020). General notes on the study: The study looked at the effect of siplizumab, an anti-CD2 antibody, on alloreactive T-cell subsets in allogeneic mixed lymphocyte reactions made from human PBMCs.

Notes on this clone: Its antigen specificity is not known. No base quality values were provided; no much bigger clone lies one nucleotide off.

Sorted unstimulated T cells, along with proliferating T cells recovered from mixed lymphocyte reactions, underwent TCRbeta CDR3 sequencing. Fresh whole blood from about 10 HLA-typed healthy donors served as the source for isolating PBMCs. To map where alloreactive clones came from, CD4+ non-regulatory T cells in the unstimulated state were FACS-sorted. The CDR3 measures 17 amino acids from cysteine to phenylalanine. Of all the DNA, just the CDR3 is kept, 51 bases in frame from base 1. According to the germline V gene, CDR1 reads MGHRA and CDR2 reads YSYEKL. The V and J ends are trimmed by 1 base and 4 bases, leaving 18 bases between them. Libraries came from the immunoSEQ multiplex PCR assay. Each sample had 85,000 to 100,000 TCR templates assayed by the deep sequencing platform. Genomic DNA extracted from sorted T cells was the material used for TCRbeta CDR3 sequencing. On the study's bioinformatics: The R programming language was used for the clonal analysis of the TCRbeta CDR3 data. Alloreactive CD4+ and CD8+ clones were defined by comparing unstimulated samples with post-reaction CFSE-low samples. Alloreactive CD4+ clones were assigned to regulatory or non-regulatory origin by matching sequences to sorted unstimulated Treg and non-Treg repertoires. In its TCRdb copy, this immuneACCESS table keeps in-frame sequences only and misses some clones. Where compared with another copy, unresolved V genes explain less than half of these, and the others have no known cause. V and J calls and clone size come straight from that table; D and trimming were deduced from the DNA. The sample table holds around 110,000 clones, of which about 95% were seen once. Approximately 1.8% of the sample is in the top ten clones.

The paper as a whole reports these results and caveats: Because sequences below about 10^-5 frequency were poorly captured, only a minor fraction of alloreactive clones could be mapped to unstimulated subsets. In reactions with siplizumab, an average of approximately 70% of mappable alloreactive CD4+ clones were Treg-derived, compared with 25% to 30% in control reactions. About 80-97% of proliferating CD4+ or CD8+ clones could not be given a naive or memory phenotype. The cumulative frequency of alloreactive sequences that could be traced back to unstimulated CD4+ memory T cells was significantly reduced by siplizumab. Whether proliferating Tregs from siplizumab cultures actually had suppressive function was not functionally confirmed. Compared with memory T cells, unstimulated naive T cells appeared more diverse, and naive cells seemed to make a substantial contribution to the alloresponse.

The sequencing input was non-Treg CD4+ T cells sorted from blood. This specimen's cell subset or site label, interpreted: FACS-sorted unstimulated CD4+ non-regulatory T cells. This TCR derives from a human donor in good health. The sequence joins TRBV4-1 to TRBJ2-3; no D gene call is confident. In nucleotides, the sequence is TGCGCCAGCAGCCAAGGAAGAGCGCGTTCTCCTGCAGATACGCAGTATTTT. Its translation reads: CASSQGRARSPADTQYF.